The 9 T cell receptor beta chains listed next were all sequenced from one sample in a study of OX40 agonist ivuxolimab in advanced cancers. Using immunoSEQ multiplex PCR, the repertoire was profiled, and TCRdb retains in-frame clones only, with some absent. The sample gives approximately 65,000 clones, approximately 90% of which show up once; 3% to 4% is in the top ten. Sequenced material: CD4+ or CD8+ T cells sorted from blood, taken in a trial of the OX40 agonist ivuxolimab. These receptors all stem from an adult with an advanced solid tumor such as melanoma, head and neck, liver or kidney cancer.

This clone was counted once. The chain joins TRBV6-1 to TRBJ2-5, with D perhaps matching TRBD2 (5 bases). This CDR3 has 14 amino acids. The germline V and J ends were trimmed by 6 bases and 5 bases, with 16 bases remaining between them. Germline values: CDR1 MNHNS, CDR2 SASEGT. CDR3 in amino acids: CASSPVSARETQYF. In DNA form, the CDR3 reads TGTGCCAGCAGCCCCGTTAGCGCCAGGGAGACCCAGTACTTC.

The chain is built from TRBV5-6 and TRBJ2-5, with 14 nucleotides matching TRBD2. With V trimmed by 1 base and J by 5 bases, 13 bases remained unmatched. CDR3 length: 19 residues. CDR1 is SGHDT, CDR2 YYEEEE, per germline. This CDR3 reads CASSLQLGTSGRGFETQYF. Here the CDR3 DNA reads TGTGCCAGCAGCTTGCAGCTCGGGACTAGCGGGAGAGGTTTTGAGACCCAGTACTTC.

The rearrangement uses TRBV5-5 and TRBJ1-5, with TRBD1 identical over 7 bases. The CDR3 is 18 amino acids. V trimming: 2 bases; J trimming: 2 bases; junction bases outside the gene matches: 13. CDR1 and CDR2 from the germline V gene are SGHKS and YYEKEE (reference sequence). CDR3 nucleotide sequence: TGTGCCAGCAGCTTTTCCGGGACAGACTTCACCGGCAATCAGCCCCAGCATTTT. Translating gives CASSFSGTDFTGNQPQHF.

Only a few counts were recorded for this clone. The V gene is TRBV5-6, the J gene TRBJ2-3; TRBD2 matches at 12 bases. This CDR3 has 15 residues. Germline V gene sequence: CDR1 SGHDT, CDR2 YYEEEE. V lost 4 bases, J lost 8 bases, and 8 bases stayed unmatched. The DNA for the CDR3 is TGTGCCAGCAGCCGACTAGCGGGAGATGAGGGTACGCAGTATTTT. It yields the protein CASSRLAGDEGTQYF.

This sequence joins TRBV5-1 and TRBJ2-7; D is unclear. The germline V gene has CDR1 SGHRS and CDR2 YFSETQ. V lost 5 bases and J lost 2, with 11 bases in between. The CDR3 consists of 13 residues. This chain's CDR3 is CASRSDITYEQYF. In nucleotides, the CDR3 is TGCGCCAGCAGGAGTGACATAACCTACGAGCAGTACTTC.

The chain couples TRBV28 to TRBJ1-1; no definite D call. Deletions cut 2 bases from V and 0 bases from J, with 7 bases between. Germline V lookup: CDR1 MDHEN, CDR2 SYDVKM. This CDR3 is 14 amino acids long. The CDR3 loop is CASSLERMNTEAFF. CDR3 bases: TGTGCCAGCAGTTTAGAACGCATGAACACTGAAGCTTTCTTT.

This chain connects TRBV10-3 to TRBJ2-1; tentative D call: TRBD1 (5 bases). This CDR3 is built from 13 residues. Germline V gene lookup returns CDR1 ENHRY and CDR2 SYGVKD. Trimming cost V 9 bases and J 8 bases, with 17 bases left between them. The CDR3 DNA is TGTGCCATTCGGACAACTGGGGTCGATGAGCAGTTCTTC. Translating gives CAIRTTGVDEQFF.

The genes are TRBV5-4 and TRBJ2-7; 7 nucleotides match TRBD2. The germline gives CDR1 SGHNT, CDR2 YYREEE (reference sequence). CDR3 length: 15 residues. The ends lost 3 bases at V and 2 bases at J; junction bases unmatched: 8. DNA of the CDR3: TGTGCCAGCAGCTCCGGACTAGTAAGCCCCTACGAGCAGTACTTC. Encoded protein: CASSSGLVSPYEQYF.

The chain joins TRBV9 to TRBJ2-7, with 7 bases that match TRBD1. J lost 7 bases, V lost 5 bases, and 15 bases had no gene match. CDR1 is SGDLS, CDR2 YYNGEE, per germline. This CDR3 spans 15 amino acids. CDR3 loop: CASSFDYRGPGEQYF. CDR3 nucleotides: TGTGCCAGCAGTTTCGACTACAGGGGTCCTGGGGAGCAGTACTTC.